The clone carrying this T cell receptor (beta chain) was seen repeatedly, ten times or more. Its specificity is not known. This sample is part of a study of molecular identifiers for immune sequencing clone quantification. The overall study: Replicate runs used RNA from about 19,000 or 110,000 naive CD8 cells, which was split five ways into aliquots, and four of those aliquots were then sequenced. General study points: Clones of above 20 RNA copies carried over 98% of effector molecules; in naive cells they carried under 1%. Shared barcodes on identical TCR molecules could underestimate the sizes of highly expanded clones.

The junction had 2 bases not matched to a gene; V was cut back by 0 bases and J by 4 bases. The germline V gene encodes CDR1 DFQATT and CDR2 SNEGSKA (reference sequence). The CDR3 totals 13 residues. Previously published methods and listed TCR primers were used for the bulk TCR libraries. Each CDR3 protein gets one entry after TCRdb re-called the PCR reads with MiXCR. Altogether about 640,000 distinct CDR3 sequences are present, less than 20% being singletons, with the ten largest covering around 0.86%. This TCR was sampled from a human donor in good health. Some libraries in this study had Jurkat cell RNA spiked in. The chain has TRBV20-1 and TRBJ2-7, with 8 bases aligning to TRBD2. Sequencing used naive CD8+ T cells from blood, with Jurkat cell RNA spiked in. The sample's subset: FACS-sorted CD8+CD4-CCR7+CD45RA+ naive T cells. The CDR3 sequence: CSARDRGGYEQYF. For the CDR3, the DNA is TGCAGTGCTAGAGATCGGGGGGGGTACGAGCAGTACTTC.